What follows describes a single T cell receptor beta chain. The antigen is undetermined. Described time point: blood 4 weeks post-SBRT, at nephrectomy. Documented treatment: 15 Gy SBRT to primary tumor, nephrectomy 4 weeks later. Nephrectomy followed 15 Gy stereotactic body radiation by 4 weeks. The tumor was a clear cell renal cell carcinoma. The germline gives CDR1 GTSNPN, CDR2 SVGIG (reference sequence). V was pared by 2 bases and J by 8 bases, with 15 bases between. This CDR3 spans 14 amino acids. This sample was taken from a study of radiation and T cells in renal cell carcinoma. The repertoire was sequenced with immunoSEQ multiplex PCR; TCRdb's copy has only in-frame clones and lacks some. The repertoire holds 75,000 to 95,000 clones, with roughly 80% as singletons. Study results and limitations: In blood, top tumor clones expanded by 2 weeks, shrinking by 4.

This clonotype originated in a man aged 45-65 years with renal cell carcinoma. This chain links TRBV30 with TRBJ1-4; D perhaps matches TRBD1 (5 bases). The sequencing used blood, collected from a patient whose treatment included radiotherapy and nephrectomy. This CDR3 reads CAWSPPGGDEKLFF. DNA for the CDR3: TGTGCCTGGAGTCCCCCTGGCGGGGACGAAAAACTGTTTTTT.